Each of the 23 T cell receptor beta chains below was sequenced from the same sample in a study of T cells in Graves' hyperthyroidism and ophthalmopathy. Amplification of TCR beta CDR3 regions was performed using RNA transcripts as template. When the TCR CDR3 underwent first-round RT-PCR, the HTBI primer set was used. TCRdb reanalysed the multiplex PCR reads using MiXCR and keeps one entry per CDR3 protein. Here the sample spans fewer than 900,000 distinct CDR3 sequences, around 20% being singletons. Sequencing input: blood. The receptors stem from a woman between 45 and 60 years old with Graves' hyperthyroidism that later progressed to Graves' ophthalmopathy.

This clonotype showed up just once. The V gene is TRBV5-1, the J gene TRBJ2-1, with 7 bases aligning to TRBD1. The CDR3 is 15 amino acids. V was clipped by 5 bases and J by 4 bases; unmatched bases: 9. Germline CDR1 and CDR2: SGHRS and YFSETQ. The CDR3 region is CASSTGTEAYNEQFF. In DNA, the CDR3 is TGCGCCAGCAGTACCGGGACAGAGGCTTACAATGAGCAGTTCTTC. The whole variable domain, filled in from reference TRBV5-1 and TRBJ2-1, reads KAGVTQTPRYLIKTRGQQVTLSCSPISGHRSVSWYQQTPGQGLQFLFEYFSETQRNKGNFPGRFSGRQFSNSRSEMNVSTLELGDSALYLCASSTGTEAYNEQFFGPGTRLTVL.

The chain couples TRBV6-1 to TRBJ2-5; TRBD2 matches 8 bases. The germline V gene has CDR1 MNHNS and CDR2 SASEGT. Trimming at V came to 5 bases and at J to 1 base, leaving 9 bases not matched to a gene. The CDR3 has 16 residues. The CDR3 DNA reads TGTGCCAGCAGTCCTGGCCCGGGGGGGGTCCAAGAGACCCAGTACTTC. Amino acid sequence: CASSPGPGGVQETQYF.

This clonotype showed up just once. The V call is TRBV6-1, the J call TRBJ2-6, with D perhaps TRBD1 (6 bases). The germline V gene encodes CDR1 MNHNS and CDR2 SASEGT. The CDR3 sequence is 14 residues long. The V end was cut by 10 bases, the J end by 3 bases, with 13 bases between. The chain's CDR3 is CATLQGLGANVLTF. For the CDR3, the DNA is TGTGCCACCCTCCAGGGGCTTGGGGCCAACGTCCTGACTTTC.

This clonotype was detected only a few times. The CDR3 here is CASSLDPSGAGVVETQYF. As DNA, the CDR3 is TGCGCCAGCAGCTTGGATCCTAGCGGGGCCGGAGTGGTAGAGACCCAGTACTTC. The chain links TRBV5-1 to TRBJ2-5; TRBD2 aligns across 9 bases. The germline V gene encodes CDR1 SGHRS and CDR2 YFSETQ. This CDR3 comprises 18 residues. With 0 bases clipped from V and 4 bases from J, the junction kept 13 bases outside the gene matches.

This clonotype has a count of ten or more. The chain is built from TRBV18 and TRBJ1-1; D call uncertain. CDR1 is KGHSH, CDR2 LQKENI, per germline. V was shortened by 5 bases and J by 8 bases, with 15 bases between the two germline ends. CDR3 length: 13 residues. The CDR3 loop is CASSVTRSPEAFF. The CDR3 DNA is TGTGCCAGCTCAGTTACAAGGTCCCCCGAAGCTTTCTTT.

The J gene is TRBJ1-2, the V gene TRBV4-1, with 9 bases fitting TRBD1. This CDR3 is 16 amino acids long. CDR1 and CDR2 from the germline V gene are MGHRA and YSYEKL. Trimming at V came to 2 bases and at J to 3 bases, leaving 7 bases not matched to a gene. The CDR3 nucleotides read TGCGCCAGCAGCCAAATTTCGGGACAGGGACACTATGGCTACACCTTC. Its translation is CASSQISGQGHYGYTF.

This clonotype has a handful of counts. The CDR3 nucleotides read TGTGCCAGCAGCCCCAGGGACAGGGGGCTTAACGAGCAGTACTTC. Its protein is CASSPRDRGLNEQYF. The chain is built from TRBV7-9 and TRBJ2-7; 12 bases align to TRBD1. The germline CDR1 and CDR2 sequences are SEHNR and FQNEAQ (reference sequence). V gave up 5 bases and J gave up 5 bases; unmatched junction bases: 7. This CDR3 contains 15 residues.

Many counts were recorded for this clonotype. CDR3: CASSDRGPEAFF. The DNA for the CDR3 is TGTGCCAGCAGTGACAGGGGCCCTGAAGCTTTCTTT. V is TRBV2 and J is TRBJ1-1, with a weak D call TRBD1 (6 bases). Trimming pared 3 bases from V and 6 bases from J, leaving 8 bases between. The CDR3 covers 12 residues. Germline assignment: CDR1 SNHLY and CDR2 FYNNEI. The full variable domain, with the rest looked up from reference TRBV2 and TRBJ1-1, is EPEVTQTPSHQVTQMGQEVILRCVPISNHLYFYWYRQILGQKVEFLVSFYNNEISEKSEIFDDQFSVERPDGSNFTLKIRSTKLEDSAMYFCASSDRGPEAFFGQGTRLTVV.

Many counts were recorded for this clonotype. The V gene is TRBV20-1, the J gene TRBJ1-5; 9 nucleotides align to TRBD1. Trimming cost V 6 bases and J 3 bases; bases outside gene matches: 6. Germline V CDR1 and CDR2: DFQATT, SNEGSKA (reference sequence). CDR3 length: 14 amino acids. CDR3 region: CSAFRTGANQPQHF. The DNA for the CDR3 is TGCAGTGCGTTCCGGACAGGGGCCAATCAGCCCCAGCATTTT.

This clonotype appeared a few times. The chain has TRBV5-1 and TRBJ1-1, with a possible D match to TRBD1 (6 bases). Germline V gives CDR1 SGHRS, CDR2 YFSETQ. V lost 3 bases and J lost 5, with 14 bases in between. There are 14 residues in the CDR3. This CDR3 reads CASSWEGGKTEAFF. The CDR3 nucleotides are TGCGCCAGCAGCTGGGAGGGGGGGAAAACTGAAGCTTTCTTT.

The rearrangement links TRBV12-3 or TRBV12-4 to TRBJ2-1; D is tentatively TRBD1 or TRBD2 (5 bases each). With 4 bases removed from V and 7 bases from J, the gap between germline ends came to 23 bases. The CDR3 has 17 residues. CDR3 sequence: CASSSGKMGQEWNEQFF. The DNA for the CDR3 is TGTGCCAGCAGTTCGGGGAAGATGGGGCAGGAGTGGAATGAGCAGTTCTTC.

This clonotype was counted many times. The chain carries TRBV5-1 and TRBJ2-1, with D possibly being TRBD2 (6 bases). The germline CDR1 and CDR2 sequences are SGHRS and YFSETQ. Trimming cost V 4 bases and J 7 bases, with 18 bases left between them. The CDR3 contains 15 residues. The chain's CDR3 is CASSPSGPLHNEQFF. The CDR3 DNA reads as TGCGCCAGCAGCCCCAGCGGGCCCCTACATAATGAGCAGTTCTTC.

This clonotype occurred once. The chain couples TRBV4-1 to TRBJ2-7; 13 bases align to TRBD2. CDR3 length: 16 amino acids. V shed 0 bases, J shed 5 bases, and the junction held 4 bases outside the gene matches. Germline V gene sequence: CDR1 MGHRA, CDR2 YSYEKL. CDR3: CASSQDWTSGGNEQYF. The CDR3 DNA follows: TGCGCCAGCAGCCAAGATTGGACTAGCGGGGGAAACGAGCAGTACTTC.

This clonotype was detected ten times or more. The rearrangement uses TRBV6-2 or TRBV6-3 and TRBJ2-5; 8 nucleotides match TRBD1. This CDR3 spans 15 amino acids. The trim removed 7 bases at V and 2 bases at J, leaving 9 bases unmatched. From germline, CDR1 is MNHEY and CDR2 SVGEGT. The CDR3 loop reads CASKIGQGRQETQYF. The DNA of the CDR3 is TGTGCCAGCAAGATCGGACAGGGACGTCAAGAGACCCAGTACTTC.

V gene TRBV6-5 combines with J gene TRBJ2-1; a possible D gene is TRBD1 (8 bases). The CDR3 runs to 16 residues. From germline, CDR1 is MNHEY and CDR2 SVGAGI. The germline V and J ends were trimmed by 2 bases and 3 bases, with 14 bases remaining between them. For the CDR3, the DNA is TGTGCCAGCAGTTACCCACAGGGGGGGGGCTACAATGAGCAGTTCTTC. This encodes CASSYPQGGGYNEQFF.

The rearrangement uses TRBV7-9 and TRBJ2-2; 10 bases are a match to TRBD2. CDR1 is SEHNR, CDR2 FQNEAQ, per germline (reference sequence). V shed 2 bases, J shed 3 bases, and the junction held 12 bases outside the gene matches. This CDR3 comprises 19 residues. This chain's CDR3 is CASSLSITSGVVDTGELFF. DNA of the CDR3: TGTGCCAGCAGCTTAAGCATAACTAGCGGGGTGGTCGACACCGGGGAGCTGTTTTTT. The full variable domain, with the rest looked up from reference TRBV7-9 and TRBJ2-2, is DTGVSQNPRHKITKRGQNVTFRCDPISEHNRLYWYRQTLGQGPEFLTYFQNEAQLEKSRLLSDRFSAERPKGSFSTLEIQRTEQGDSAMYLCASSLSITSGVVDTGELFFGEGSRLTVL.

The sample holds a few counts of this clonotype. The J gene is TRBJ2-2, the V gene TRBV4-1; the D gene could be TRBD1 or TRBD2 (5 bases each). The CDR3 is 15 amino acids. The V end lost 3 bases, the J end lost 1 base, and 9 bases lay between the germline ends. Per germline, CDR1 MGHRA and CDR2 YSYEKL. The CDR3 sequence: CASSHGTVNTGELFF. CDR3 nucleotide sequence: TGCGCCAGCAGCCACGGGACGGTGAACACCGGGGAGCTGTTTTTT.

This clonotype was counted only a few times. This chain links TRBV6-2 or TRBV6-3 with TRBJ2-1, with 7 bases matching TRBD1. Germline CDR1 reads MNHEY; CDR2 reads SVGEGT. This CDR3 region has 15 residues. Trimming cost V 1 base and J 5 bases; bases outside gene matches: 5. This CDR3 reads CASSYYETGNNEQFF. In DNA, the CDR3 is TGTGCCAGCAGTTACTATGAGACAGGGAACAATGAGCAGTTCTTC.

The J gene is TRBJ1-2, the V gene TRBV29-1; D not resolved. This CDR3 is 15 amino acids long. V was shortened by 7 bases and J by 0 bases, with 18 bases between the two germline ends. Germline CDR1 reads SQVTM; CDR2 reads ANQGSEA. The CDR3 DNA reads TGCAGCGGGGAGAGAGGGAACCGAGCTAACTATGGCTACACCTTC. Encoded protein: CSGERGNRANYGYTF. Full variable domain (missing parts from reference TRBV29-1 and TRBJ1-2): SAVISQKPSRDICQRGTSLTIQCQVDSQVTMMFWYRQQPGQSLTLIATANQGSEATYESGFVIDKFPISRPNLTFSTLTVSNMSPEDSSIYLCSGERGNRANYGYTFGSGTRLTVV.

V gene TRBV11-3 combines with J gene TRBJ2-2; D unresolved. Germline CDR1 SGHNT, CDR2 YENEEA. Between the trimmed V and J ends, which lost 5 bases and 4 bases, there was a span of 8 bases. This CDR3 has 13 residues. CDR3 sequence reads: CASSLYGTGELFF. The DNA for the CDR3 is TGTGCCAGCAGCCTTTATGGCACCGGGGAGCTGTTTTTT. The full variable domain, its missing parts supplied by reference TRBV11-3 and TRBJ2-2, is EAGVVQSPRYKIIEKKQPVAFWCNPISGHNTLYWYLQNLGQGPELLIRYENEEAVDDSQLPKDRFSAERLKGVDSTLKIQPAELGDSAVYLCASSLYGTGELFFGEGSRLTVL.

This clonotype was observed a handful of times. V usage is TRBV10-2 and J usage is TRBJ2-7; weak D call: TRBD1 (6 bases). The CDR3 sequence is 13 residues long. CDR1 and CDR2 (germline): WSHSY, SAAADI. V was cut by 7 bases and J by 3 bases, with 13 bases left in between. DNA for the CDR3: TGCGCCAGCACCTACGAAGGGGGCTACGAGCAGTACTTC. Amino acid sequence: CASTYEGGYEQYF.

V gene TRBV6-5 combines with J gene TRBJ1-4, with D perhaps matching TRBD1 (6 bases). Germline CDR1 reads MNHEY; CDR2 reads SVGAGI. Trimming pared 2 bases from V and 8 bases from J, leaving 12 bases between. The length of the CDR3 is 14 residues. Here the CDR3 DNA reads TGTGCCAGCAGTTACAACAGGGTTGACGAAAAACTGTTTTTT. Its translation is CASSYNRVDEKLFF.

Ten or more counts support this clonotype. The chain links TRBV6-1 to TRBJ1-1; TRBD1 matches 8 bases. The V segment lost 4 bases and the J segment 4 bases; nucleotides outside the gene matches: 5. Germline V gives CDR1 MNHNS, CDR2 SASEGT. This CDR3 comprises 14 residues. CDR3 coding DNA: TGTGCCAGCAGTGGCAGGGGGCCGGCCACTGAAGCTTTCTTT. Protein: CASSGRGPATEAFF.